Presented here are 6 T cell receptor beta chains from one specimen sequenced in a study of cytomegalovirus exposure and HLA in healthy donors (dated by TCRdb to about 2017). Library method: the immunoSEQ multiplex PCR assay. For the multiplex PCR, a mixture combining 60 forward primers for TCR Vbeta segments and 13 reverse primers for TCR Jbeta segments was used. TCRdb obtained this table from immuneACCESS and retained in-frame rearrangements with V and J assigned. These tables miss some clones; where compared with another copy, unresolved V genes account for less than half of the shortfall, and the remainder is unexplained. In this sample the table shows over 200,000 clones, more than 75% of which occur a single time. About 3.8% of the sample is in the top ten clones. The sequenced sample consisted of PBMCs. The source is a male donor in good health and CMV-seronegative.

Concerning this clone itself: Other DNA sequences from this sample encode an identical CDR3 as well. The V and J genes are TRBV30 and TRBJ2-7; no reliable D call. From germline, CDR1 is GTSNPN and CDR2 SVGIG (reference sequence). The V gene lost 4 bases and the J gene lost 0 bases, with 7 bases spanning the gap. There are 12 residues in the CDR3. CDR3 region: CAWTLSSYEQYF. The CDR3 nucleotides are TGTGCCTGGACGCTGAGCTCCTACGAGCAGTACTTC.

The rearrangement joins TRBV25-1 to TRBJ2-2, with a tentative D call TRBD1 (6 bases). Germline V gives CDR1 MGHDK, CDR2 SYGVNS. The V end lost 3 bases, the J end lost 6 bases, and 14 bases lay between the germline ends. The CDR3 is made up of 15 amino acids. Written as DNA, the CDR3 is TGTGCCAGCAGTGACGCAGGGGAGTGGGCCGGGGAGCTGTTTTTT. This codes for CASSDAGEWAGELFF.

This chain joins TRBV10-3 and TRBJ2-7; 8 bases map to TRBD2. The CDR3 covers 15 residues. J gave up 3 bases and V 11 bases, and 15 bases lay outside the gene matches. The germline CDR1 and CDR2 sequences are ENHRY and SYGVKD. Written as DNA, the CDR3 is TGTGCCGTTAGTAGGGGAAGCGGGAGAGACTACGAGCAGTACTTC. This sequence encodes CAVSRGSGRDYEQYF.

The chain joins TRBV9 to TRBJ2-1, with TRBD2 identical over 11 bases. Germline V gene sequence: CDR1 SGDLS, CDR2 YYNGEE. The CDR3 is 15 residues long. V was pared by 3 bases and J by 6 bases, with 5 bases of the junction left unmatched. DNA for the CDR3: TGTGCCAGCAGCGCACTAGCGGGAGCACCCAATGAGCAGTTCTTC. Protein: CASSALAGAPNEQFF.

The J gene is TRBJ1-4, the V gene TRBV6-1; weak D call: TRBD1 (5 bases). Trimming stripped 7 bases from V and 0 bases from J, with 12 bases between. CDR3 size: 15 residues. Germline-derived CDR1 and CDR2 are MNHNS and SASEGT. The CDR3, as DNA: TGTGCCAGCACCGGACACCCTGCAACTAATGAAAAACTGTTTTTT. It encodes CASTGHPATNEKLFF.

The chain employs TRBV4-1 and TRBJ2-1; tentatively, D is TRBD1 (6 bases). V gave up 0 bases and J gave up 8 bases, with 23 bases separating them. CDR1 is MGHRA, CDR2 YSYEKL, per germline. There are 18 residues in the CDR3. As DNA, the CDR3 is TGCGCCAGCAGCCAAGATGGGGGCAAACTGAGGACGAGTCATGAGCAGTTCTTC. This gives the protein CASSQDGGKLRTSHEQFF.